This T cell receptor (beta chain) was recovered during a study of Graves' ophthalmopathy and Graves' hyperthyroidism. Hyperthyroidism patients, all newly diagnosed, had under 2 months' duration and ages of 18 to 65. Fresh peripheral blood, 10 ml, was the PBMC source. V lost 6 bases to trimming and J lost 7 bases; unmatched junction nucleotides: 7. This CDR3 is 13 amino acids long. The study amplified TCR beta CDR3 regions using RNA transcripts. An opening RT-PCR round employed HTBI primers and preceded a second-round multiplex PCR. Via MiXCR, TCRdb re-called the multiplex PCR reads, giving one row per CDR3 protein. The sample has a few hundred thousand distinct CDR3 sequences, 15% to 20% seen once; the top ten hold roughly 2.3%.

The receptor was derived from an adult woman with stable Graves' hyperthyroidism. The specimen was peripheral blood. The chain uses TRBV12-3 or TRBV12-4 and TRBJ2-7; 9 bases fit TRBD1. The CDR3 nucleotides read TGTGCCAGCAGAAGGGACAGGGTGGAAGAGCAGTACTTC. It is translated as CASRRDRVEEQYF.